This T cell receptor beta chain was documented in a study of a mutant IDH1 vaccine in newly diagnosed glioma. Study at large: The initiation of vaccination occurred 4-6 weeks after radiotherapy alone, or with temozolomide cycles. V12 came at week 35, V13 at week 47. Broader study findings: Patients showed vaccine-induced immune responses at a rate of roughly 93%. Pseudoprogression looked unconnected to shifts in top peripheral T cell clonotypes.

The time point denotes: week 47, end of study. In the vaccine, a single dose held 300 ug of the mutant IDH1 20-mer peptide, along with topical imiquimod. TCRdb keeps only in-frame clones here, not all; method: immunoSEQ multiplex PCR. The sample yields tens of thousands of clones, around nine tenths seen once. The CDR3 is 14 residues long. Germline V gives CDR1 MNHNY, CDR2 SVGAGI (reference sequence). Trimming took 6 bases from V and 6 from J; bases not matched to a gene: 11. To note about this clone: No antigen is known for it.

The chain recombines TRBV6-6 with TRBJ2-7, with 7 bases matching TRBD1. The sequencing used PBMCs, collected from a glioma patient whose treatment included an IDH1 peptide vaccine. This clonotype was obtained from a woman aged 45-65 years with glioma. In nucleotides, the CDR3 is TGTGCCAGCAGCCCGGGACAGTACAGGTCCGAGCAGTACTTC. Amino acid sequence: CASSPGQYRSEQYF.